This passage covers 6 T cell receptor beta chains from one sample sequenced in a study of blood T cell repertoires in COVID-19. The assay was immunoSEQ multiplex PCR, and TCRdb's table has in-frame clones only and misses some. The repertoire holds 150,000 or so clones, with 70% to 90% as singletons. Material for sequencing was peripheral blood. The receptors were gathered from a human donor in a cohort sampled during active COVID-19.

This clone was seen a single time. This chain uses TRBV28 with TRBJ2-7; 8 bases agree with TRBD1. Germline CDR1 and CDR2: MDHEN and SYDVKM. CDR3 size: 16 residues. J lost 0 bases, V lost 4 bases, and 8 bases had no gene match. The CDR3, as DNA: TGTGCCAGCAGTTCTCCACGGACAGGGAACTCCTACGAGCAGTACTTC. The encoded protein is CASSSPRTGNSYEQYF.

The chain has TRBV7-8 and TRBJ2-7; D is perhaps TRBD2 (6 bases). CDR3 length: 12 residues. V was trimmed by 5 bases and J by 3 bases, leaving 8 bases between them. Germline values: CDR1 SGHVS, CDR2 FQNEAQ. CDR3 sequence reads: CASSGTLYEQYF. The DNA of the CDR3 is TGTGCCAGCAGCGGGACTCTCTACGAGCAGTACTTC.

This clone was found a few times. The chain couples TRBV7-9 to TRBJ1-2; D uncertain. Germline CDR1 is SEHNR and CDR2 is FQNEAQ (reference sequence). The ends were cut back, 5 bases at V and 0 bases at J, with 13 bases in the middle. This CDR3 is 15 amino acids long. The DNA for the CDR3 is TGTGCCAGCAGCCTCCCCGGCGGAGCTAACTATGGCTACACCTTC. This translates into CASSLPGGANYGYTF.

Comments on this clone: The same CDR3 also results from other DNA sequences found in this sample. V is TRBV7-9 and J is TRBJ1-1; weak D call: TRBD1 (6 bases). The CDR3 length is 13 residues. V was clipped by 4 bases and J by 3 bases, with 9 bases between them. Germline lookup yields CDR1 SEHNR and CDR2 FQNEAQ (reference sequence). Here the CDR3 reads CASSSGQHTEAFF. CDR3 nucleotides: TGTGCCAGCAGCTCCGGACAGCACACTGAAGCTTTCTTT.

The chain uses TRBV5-6 and TRBJ1-5, with D perhaps matching TRBD1 (5 bases). V gave up 2 bases and J gave up 4 bases, with 13 bases separating them. The CDR3 extends over 15 amino acids. Germline lookup yields CDR1 SGHDT and CDR2 YYEEEE. DNA of the CDR3: TGTGCCAGCAGCTTTCGCGACAGCTTTAATCAGCCCCAGCATTTT. It is translated as CASSFRDSFNQPQHF.

V usage is TRBV7-2 and J usage is TRBJ2-7; 7 bases fit TRBD1. The CDR3 runs to 15 residues. With V trimmed by 1 base and J by 0 bases, 3 bases remained unmatched. Germline loops: CDR1 SGHTA, CDR2 FQGNSA. The chain's CDR3 is CASSLGRGTSYEQYF. DNA of the CDR3: TGTGCCAGCAGCTTAGGCAGGGGGACCTCCTACGAGCAGTACTTC.